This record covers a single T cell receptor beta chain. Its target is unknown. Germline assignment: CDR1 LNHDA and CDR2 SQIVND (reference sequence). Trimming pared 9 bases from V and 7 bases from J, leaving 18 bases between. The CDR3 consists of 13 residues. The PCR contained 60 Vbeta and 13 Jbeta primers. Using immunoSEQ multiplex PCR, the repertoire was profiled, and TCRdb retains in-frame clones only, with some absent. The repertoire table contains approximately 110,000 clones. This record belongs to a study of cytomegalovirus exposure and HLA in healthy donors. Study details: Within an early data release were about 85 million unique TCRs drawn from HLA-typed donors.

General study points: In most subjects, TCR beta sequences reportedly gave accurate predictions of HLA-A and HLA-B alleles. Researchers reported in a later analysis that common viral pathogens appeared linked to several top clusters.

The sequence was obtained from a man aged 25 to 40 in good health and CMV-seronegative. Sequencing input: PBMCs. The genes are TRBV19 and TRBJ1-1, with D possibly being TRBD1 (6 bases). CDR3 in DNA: TGTGCCAGCCAGTATACAGGGACACGTGAAGCTTTCTTT. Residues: CASQYTGTREAFF.